One sample yielded the 30 T cell receptor beta chains listed below, sequenced in a study of blood T cell repertoires in COVID-19. Repertoires were generated with immunoSEQ multiplex PCR, while TCRdb's copy carries only in-frame clones and drops some. The sample holds about 62,000 clones, over 85% seen once. Sequencing was performed on peripheral blood. The source is a human donor in a cohort sampled during active COVID-19.

The genes are TRBV7-9 and TRBJ2-7; the match to TRBD2 covers 9 bases. CDR3 size: 15 residues. CDR1 is SEHNR and CDR2 is FQNEAQ in the germline V gene (reference sequence). The trim removed 5 bases at V and 6 bases at J, leaving 11 bases unmatched. The CDR3 protein is CASSPLAGGISEQYF. CDR3 sequence (DNA): TGTGCCAGCAGCCCCTTGGCGGGGGGGATTAGCGAGCAGTACTTC.

The rearrangement joins TRBV19 to TRBJ1-2; TRBD1 agrees at 8 bases. Per germline, CDR1 LNHDA and CDR2 SQIVND (reference sequence). The CDR3 sequence is 17 residues long. The V segment lost 1 base and the J segment 3 bases; nucleotides outside the gene matches: 10. CDR3 nucleotides: TGTGCCAGTAGTATAGCGATCCAGGGGGCTGAGGACTATGGCTACACCTTC. It encodes CASSIAIQGAEDYGYTF.

The chain joins TRBV5-6 to TRBJ1-1; D remains unclear. The CDR3 covers 17 residues. Germline V gene sequence: CDR1 SGHDT, CDR2 YYEEEE. Trimming cost V 1 base and J 0 bases, with 16 bases left between them. The CDR3 sequence is CASSLITRGIMNTEAFF. The CDR3 DNA is TGTGCCAGCAGCTTGATAACCCGCGGGATTATGAACACTGAAGCTTTCTTT.

The rearrangement uses TRBV6-5 and TRBJ1-1; 10 nucleotides agree with TRBD1. Looked up from germline, CDR1 is MNHEY and CDR2 is SVGAGI. The ends lost 4 bases at V and 10 bases at J; junction bases unmatched: 15. The CDR3 consists of 16 residues. Here the CDR3 reads CASSSGRDRGIGGAFF. The CDR3 DNA is TGTGCCAGCAGTTCCGGCCGGGACAGGGGCATTGGTGGAGCTTTCTTT.

This clone occurred a few times. V gene TRBV28 combines with J gene TRBJ1-6; D unresolved. Germline V gene data show CDR1 as MDHEN and CDR2 as SYDVKM. The ends were cut back, 3 bases at V and 13 bases at J, with 13 bases in the middle. The CDR3 sequence is 13 residues long. The chain's CDR3 is CASSFPANGPLHF. DNA for the CDR3: TGTGCCAGCAGTTTCCCTGCCAACGGGCCCCTCCACTTT.

V usage is TRBV6-5 and J usage is TRBJ1-1; D gene uncertain. The CDR3 covers 12 residues. Trimming left V 6 bases short and J 11 bases short, with 16 bases between. Germline CDR1 MNHEY, CDR2 SVGAGI. The CDR3 loop reads CASRTEAARAFF. The CDR3 DNA is TGTGCCAGCAGGACCGAGGCGGCGCGTGCTTTCTTT.

The rearrangement links TRBV6-5 to TRBJ1-1, with D possibly being TRBD1 (6 bases). The germline V and J ends were trimmed by 4 bases and 0 bases, with 9 bases remaining between them. CDR3 size: 14 residues. CDR1 is MNHEY and CDR2 is SVGAGI in the germline V gene. The CDR3 bases are TGTGCCAGCAGTTGGGGGCAGATGAACACTGAAGCTTTCTTT. Its protein product is CASSWGQMNTEAFF.

The gene calls are TRBV18 and TRBJ2-1; tentative D call: TRBD1 (5 bases). Trimming took 1 base from V and 6 from J, leaving 22 bases between them. The germline V gene encodes CDR1 KGHSH and CDR2 LQKENI. The CDR3 length is 18 residues. The CDR3 bases are TGTGCCAGCTCACCACGCTCTCCAGGGCGAGGTATGGTCAATGAGCAGTTCTTC. Translation gives CASSPRSPGRGMVNEQFF.

The chain couples TRBV21-1 to TRBJ2-3; TRBD2 is the table's D call and was not checked against the DNA. TRBV21-1 has pseudogene status. The CDR3 totals 12 residues. The CDR3 sequence is CAPPVSTDTQYF. CDR3 sequence (DNA): TGTGCCCCCCCCGTCTCCACAGATACGCAGTATTTT.

This rearrangement joins TRBV19 to TRBJ2-1; tentative D call: TRBD1 (6 bases). The germline V and J ends were trimmed by 3 bases and 4 bases, with 10 bases remaining between them. Looked up from germline, CDR1 is LNHDA and CDR2 is SQIVND (reference sequence). This CDR3 has 14 amino acids. CDR3 DNA sequence: TGTGCCAGTAGTATCACCCAGGGGTACAATGAGCAGTTCTTC. Its protein is CASSITQGYNEQFF.

This chain connects TRBV5-6 to TRBJ1-2; D ambiguous. The V gene lost 1 base and the J gene lost 8 bases, with 9 bases spanning the gap. CDR3 length equals 12 residues. The germline V gene has CDR1 SGHDT and CDR2 YYEEEE. The CDR3 DNA sequence: TGTGCCAGCAGCTTGCGGGTCTCCGGCTACACCTTC. Translated, it gives CASSLRVSGYTF.

This rearrangement joins TRBV3-1 (or the pseudogene TRBV3-2) to TRBJ1-3, with D perhaps TRBD1 (6 bases). V gave up 8 bases and J gave up 0 bases, with 8 bases separating them. Per the germline V gene, CDR1 is LGHDT and CDR2 is YNNKEL (reference sequence). The CDR3 contains 13 residues. CDR3 protein: CASRDNSGNTIYF. The CDR3 DNA reads as TGTGCCAGCCGGGACAACTCTGGAAACACCATATATTTT.

The chain is built from TRBV2 and TRBJ1-6; D gene unclear. The CDR3 runs 16 residues. The germline V gene encodes CDR1 SNHLY and CDR2 FYNNEI. V was clipped by 2 bases and J by 5 bases, with 13 bases between them. The CDR3 DNA follows: TGTGCCAGCAGTGAATACAGTCGCGCCAATAATTCACCCCTCCACTTT. It encodes CASSEYSRANNSPLHF.

The rearrangement joins TRBV19 to TRBJ2-2; 10 bases match TRBD1. This CDR3 region has 18 residues. The J segment lost 7 bases and the V segment lost 2 bases, leaving 13 bases of the junction unmatched. The germline CDR1 and CDR2 sequences are LNHDA and SQIVND (reference sequence). The CDR3: CASSITGTGVGRHGELFF. CDR3 nucleotides: TGTGCCAGTAGTATAACGGGGACAGGGGTAGGGCGCCACGGGGAGCTGTTTTTT.

The rearrangement joins TRBV7-8 to TRBJ2-7; 11 bases match TRBD1. From germline, CDR1 is SGHVS and CDR2 FQNEAQ. The CDR3 has 15 residues. V lost 6 bases to trimming and J lost 3 bases; unmatched junction nucleotides: 7. This CDR3 reads CASRKSGTGGYEQYF. The CDR3, as DNA: TGTGCCAGCAGGAAATCCGGGACAGGGGGCTACGAGCAGTACTTC.

The table lists this clone with a count of one. The V call is TRBV18, the J call TRBJ2-1, with D maybe TRBD1 (6 bases). The V gene lost 3 bases and the J gene lost 8 bases, with 8 bases spanning the gap. This CDR3 region has 12 residues. The germline V gene encodes CDR1 KGHSH and CDR2 LQKENI. The CDR3 loop is CASSPTGDEQFF. DNA for the CDR3: TGTGCCAGCTCACCGACAGGCGATGAGCAGTTCTTC.

The V and J genes are TRBV5-4 and TRBJ2-7, with TRBD2 matching over 9 bases. CDR1 is SGHNT and CDR2 is YYREEE in the germline V gene (reference sequence). With V trimmed by 5 bases and J by 7 bases, 10 bases remained unmatched. The CDR3 is 14 amino acids. CDR3 bases: TGTGCCAGCAGTTCGGCGGGGGGGCAGCGGGAGCAGTACTTC. It translates to CASSSAGGQREQYF.

The rearrangement uses TRBV2 and TRBJ2-7; D is uncertain. Trimming cost V 4 bases and J 4 bases, with 14 bases left between them. The CDR3 totals 14 residues. Per the germline V gene, CDR1 is SNHLY and CDR2 is FYNNEI. Here the CDR3 DNA reads TGTGCCAGCAGTGGGGCCGAGAAGCCATACGAGCAGTACTTC. Its protein is CASSGAEKPYEQYF.

This clone was found once. The chain has TRBV6-6 and TRBJ2-7; D is perhaps TRBD2 (6 bases). This CDR3 comprises 15 residues. Germline CDR1 and CDR2: MNHNY and SVGAGI (reference sequence). Trimming removed 0 bases from V and 6 bases from J, with 15 bases in between. Written as DNA, the CDR3 is TGTGCCAGCAGTTACTCGTTGGGGGGAGAGGGCGAGCAGTACTTC. It codes for CASSYSLGGEGEQYF.

This chain links TRBV19 with TRBJ2-1; D gene ambiguous. This CDR3 comprises 11 residues. Between the trimmed V and J ends, which lost 3 bases and 9 bases, there was a span of 6 bases. CDR1 is LNHDA, CDR2 SQIVND, per germline (reference sequence). The CDR3 is CASSINVEQFF. Here the CDR3 DNA reads TGTGCCAGTAGTATTAATGTTGAGCAGTTCTTC.

This clone was seen a single time. The chain links TRBV6-6 to TRBJ1-5; 7 nucleotides match TRBD1. Per germline, CDR1 MNHNY and CDR2 SVGAGI (reference sequence). The CDR3 spans 16 residues. J was trimmed by 7 bases and V by 7 bases; bases with no gene match: 16. The CDR3 DNA follows: TGTGCCAGCACGGAGGGGGCCGTTCCCCGAAGACAGCCCCAGCATTTT. The encoded protein is CASTEGAVPRRQPQHF.

The CDR3 nucleotides read TGTGCCAGCAGGCTGCCGGGGGGGCCTATCGGCTACACCTTC. It encodes CASRLPGGPIGYTF. V usage is TRBV28 and J usage is TRBJ1-2; weak D call: TRBD1 (6 bases). The CDR3 has 14 residues. With 6 bases removed from V and 8 bases from J, the gap between germline ends came to 19 bases. Germline-derived CDR1 and CDR2 are MDHEN and SYDVKM.

A single count supports this clone. The same CDR3 arises from other DNA sequences in this sample as well. CDR3 nucleotides: TGTGCCAGCATCCAGGGGCCAGGGGGTTCTGGAAACACCATATATTTT. It codes for CASIQGPGGSGNTIYF. This chain connects TRBV28 to TRBJ1-3, with 7 bases lining up with TRBD1. CDR3 length: 16 residues. The V gene end was trimmed by 7 bases and the J gene end by 1 base; junction bases not matched to a gene: 10. CDR1 is MDHEN and CDR2 is SYDVKM in the germline V gene.

The V call is TRBV6-5, the J call TRBJ2-7; D perhaps matches TRBD2 (6 bases). CDR3 length equals 14 residues. From germline, CDR1 is MNHEY and CDR2 SVGAGI. Deletions cut 5 bases from V and 0 bases from J, with 11 bases between. In DNA, the CDR3 is TGTGCCAGCAGTCCACCCGGGGGCTCCTACGAGCAGTACTTC. Residues: CASSPPGGSYEQYF.

The chain joins TRBV15 to TRBJ1-2; D possibly corresponds to TRBD1 (5 bases). CDR1 is LNHNV, CDR2 YYDKDF, per germline (reference sequence). This CDR3 is built from 13 residues. Between the trimmed V and J ends, which lost 8 bases and 2 bases, there was a span of 12 bases. CDR3 sequence reads: CATGGDGNYGYTF. The CDR3 DNA reads as TGTGCCACCGGCGGGGACGGCAACTATGGCTACACCTTC.

The chain employs TRBV7-2 and TRBJ2-1, with D tentatively TRBD2 (5 bases). With 5 bases removed from V and 9 bases from J, the gap between germline ends came to 11 bases. From germline, CDR1 is SGHTA and CDR2 FQGNSA. The CDR3 extends over 12 amino acids. The CDR3, as DNA: TGTGCCAGCAGCCCCCGGACTCGTGAGCAGTTCTTC. Protein sequence: CASSPRTREQFF.

The CDR3 sequence: CAWTGQGRGYTF. The CDR3 DNA sequence: TGTGCCTGGACAGGCCAAGGTAGGGGCTACACCTTC. The genes are TRBV30 and TRBJ1-2; D uncertain. The CDR3 is 12 residues long. Trimming left V 4 bases short and J 8 bases short, with 14 bases between. Germline V lookup: CDR1 GTSNPN, CDR2 SVGIG (reference sequence). Using reference TRBV30 and TRBJ1-2 for the parts outside the CDR3, the full variable domain is SQTIHQWPATLVQPVGSPLSLECTVEGTSNPNLYWYRQAAGRGLQLLFYSVGIGQISSEVPQNLSASRPQDRQFILSSKKLLLSDSGFYLCAWTGQGRGYTFGSGTRLTVV.

This clone occurred once. This rearrangement joins TRBV5-4 to TRBJ1-6; 7 bases are a match to TRBD1. CDR3 length: 15 amino acids. Germline V gene sequence: CDR1 SGHNT, CDR2 YYREEE (reference sequence). With 0 bases clipped from V and 5 bases from J, the junction kept 2 bases outside the gene matches. The CDR3, as DNA: TGTGCCAGCAGCTTGGTGGGGACAGATAATTCACCCCTCCACTTT. Its translation: CASSLVGTDNSPLHF.

In this sample, this clone turned up a few times. The rearrangement uses TRBV9 and TRBJ1-2, with TRBD1 identical over 7 bases. The germline gives CDR1 SGDLS, CDR2 YYNGEE. This CDR3 region has 14 residues. V was pared by 3 bases and J by 8 bases, with 10 bases of the junction left unmatched. CDR3: CASSAQGSPEGYTF. In DNA form, the CDR3 reads TGTGCCAGCAGCGCACAGGGGTCCCCGGAGGGCTACACCTTC.

This clone showed up just a few times. The chain uses TRBV7-8 and TRBJ2-5; maybe TRBD2 (6 bases). V gave up 11 bases and J gave up 2 bases, with 18 bases separating them. The CDR3 is 14 residues long. The germline V gene has CDR1 SGHVS and CDR2 FQNEAQ. Written as DNA, the CDR3 is TGTGCCTCTGGGCGGGGACGTTATCAAGAGACCCAGTACTTC. This gives the protein CASGRGRYQETQYF.